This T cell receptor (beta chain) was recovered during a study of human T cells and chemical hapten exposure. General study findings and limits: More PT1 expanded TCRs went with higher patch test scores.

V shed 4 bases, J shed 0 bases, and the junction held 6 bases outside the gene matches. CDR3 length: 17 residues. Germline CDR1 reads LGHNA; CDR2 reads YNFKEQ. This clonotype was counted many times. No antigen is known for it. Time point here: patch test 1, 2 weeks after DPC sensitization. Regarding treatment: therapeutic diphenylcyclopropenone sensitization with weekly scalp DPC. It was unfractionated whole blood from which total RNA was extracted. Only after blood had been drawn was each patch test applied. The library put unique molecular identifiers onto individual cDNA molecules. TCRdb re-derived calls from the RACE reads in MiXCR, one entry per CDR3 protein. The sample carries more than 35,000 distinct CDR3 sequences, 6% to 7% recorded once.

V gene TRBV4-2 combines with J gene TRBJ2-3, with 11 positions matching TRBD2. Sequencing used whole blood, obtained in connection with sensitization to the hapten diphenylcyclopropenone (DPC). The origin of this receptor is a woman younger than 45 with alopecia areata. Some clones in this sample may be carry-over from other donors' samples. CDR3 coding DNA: TGTGCCAGCAGCCGGCGGACTAGCGGGTCTAGCACAGATACGCAGTATTTT. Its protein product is CASSRRTSGSSTDTQYF.